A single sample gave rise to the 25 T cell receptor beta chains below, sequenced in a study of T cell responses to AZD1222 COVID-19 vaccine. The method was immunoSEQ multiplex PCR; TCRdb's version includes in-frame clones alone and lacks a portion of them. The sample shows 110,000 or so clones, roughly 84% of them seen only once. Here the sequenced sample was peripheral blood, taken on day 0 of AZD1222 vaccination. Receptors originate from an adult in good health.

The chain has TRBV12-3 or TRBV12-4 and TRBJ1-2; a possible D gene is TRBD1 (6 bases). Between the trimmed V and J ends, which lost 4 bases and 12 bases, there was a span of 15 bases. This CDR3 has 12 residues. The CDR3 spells CASSSGTTINTF. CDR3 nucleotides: TGTGCCAGCAGTTCCGGGACAACTATTAACACCTTC.

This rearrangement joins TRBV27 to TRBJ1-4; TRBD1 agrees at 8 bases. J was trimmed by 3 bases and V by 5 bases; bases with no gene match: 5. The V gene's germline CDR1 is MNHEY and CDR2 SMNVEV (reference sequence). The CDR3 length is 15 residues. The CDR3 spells CASSPQGAPNEKLFF. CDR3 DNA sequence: TGTGCCAGCAGTCCCCAGGGGGCGCCTAATGAAAAACTGTTTTTT.

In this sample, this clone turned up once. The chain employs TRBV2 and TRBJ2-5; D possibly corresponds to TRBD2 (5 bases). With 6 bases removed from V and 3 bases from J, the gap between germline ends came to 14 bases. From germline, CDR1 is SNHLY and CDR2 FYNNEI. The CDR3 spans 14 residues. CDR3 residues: CASSLGLVKETQYF. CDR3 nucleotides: TGTGCCAGCAGCCTCGGACTTGTTAAAGAGACCCAGTACTTC.

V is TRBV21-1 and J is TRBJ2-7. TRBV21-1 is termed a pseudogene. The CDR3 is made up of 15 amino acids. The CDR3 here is CASSERLKGSREQYF. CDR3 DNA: TGTGCCAGCAGCGAACGGTTAAAGGGTTCGAGGGAGCAGTACTTC.

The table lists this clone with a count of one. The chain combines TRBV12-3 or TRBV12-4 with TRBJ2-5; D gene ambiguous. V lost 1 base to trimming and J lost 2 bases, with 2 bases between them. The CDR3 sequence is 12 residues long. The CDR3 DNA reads TGTGCCAGCAGTTTAGTGCAAGAGACCCAGTACTTC. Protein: CASSLVQETQYF.

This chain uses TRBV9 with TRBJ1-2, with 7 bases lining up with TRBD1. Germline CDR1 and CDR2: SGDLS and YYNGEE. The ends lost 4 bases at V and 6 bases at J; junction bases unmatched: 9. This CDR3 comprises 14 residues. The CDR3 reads CASSPGTAYHGYTF. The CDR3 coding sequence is TGTGCCAGCAGCCCCGGGACAGCCTATCATGGCTACACCTTC. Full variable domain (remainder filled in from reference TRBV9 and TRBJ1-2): DSGVTQTPKHLITATGQRVTLRCSPRSGDLSVYWYQQSLDQGLQFLIQYYNGEERAKGNILERFSAQQFPDLHSELNLSSLELGDSALYFCASSPGTAYHGYTFGSGTRLTVV.

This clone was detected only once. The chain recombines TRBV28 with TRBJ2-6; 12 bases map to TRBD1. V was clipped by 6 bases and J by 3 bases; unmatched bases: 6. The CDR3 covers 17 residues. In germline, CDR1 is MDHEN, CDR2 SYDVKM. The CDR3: CASSGTGGFRGANVLTF. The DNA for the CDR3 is TGTGCCAGCAGCGGGACAGGGGGCTTTCGTGGGGCCAACGTCCTGACTTTC. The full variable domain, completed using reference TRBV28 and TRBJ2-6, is DVKVTQSSRYLVKRTGEKVFLECVQDMDHENMFWYRQDPGLGLRLIYFSYDVKMKEKGDIPEGYSVSREKKERFSLILESASTNQTSMYLCASSGTGGFRGANVLTFGAGSRLTVL.

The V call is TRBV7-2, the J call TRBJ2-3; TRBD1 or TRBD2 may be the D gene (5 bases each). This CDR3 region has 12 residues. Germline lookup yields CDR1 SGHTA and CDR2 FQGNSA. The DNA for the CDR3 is TGTGCGAGCCCGGGGCCCACAGATACGCAGTATTTT. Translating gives CASPGPTDTQYF.

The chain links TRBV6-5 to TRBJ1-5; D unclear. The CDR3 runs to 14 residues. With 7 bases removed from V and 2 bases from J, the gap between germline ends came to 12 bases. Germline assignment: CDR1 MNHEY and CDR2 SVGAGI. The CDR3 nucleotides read TGTGCCAGCACCTTGACTCGAGGCAATCAGCCCCAGCATTTT. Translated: CASTLTRGNQPQHF.

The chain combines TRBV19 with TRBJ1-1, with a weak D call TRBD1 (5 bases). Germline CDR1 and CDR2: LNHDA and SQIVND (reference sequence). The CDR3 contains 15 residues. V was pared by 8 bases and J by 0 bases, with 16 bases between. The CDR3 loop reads CASLPEGRMNTEAFF. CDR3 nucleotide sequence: TGTGCCAGTTTACCAGAGGGGCGAATGAACACTGAAGCTTTCTTT.

DNA of the CDR3: TGTGCCAGCAGAAAGACCGGGGACACCTACGAGCAGTACTTC. It specifies CASRKTGDTYEQYF. The chain joins TRBV6-6 to TRBJ2-7, with D tentatively TRBD1 (6 bases). The CDR3 has 14 residues. CDR1 MNHNY and CDR2 SVGAGI come from the germline V gene (reference sequence). The germline V and J ends were trimmed by 6 bases and 2 bases, with 14 bases remaining between them.

CDR3 bases: TGTGCCAGTAGTACCGGACAGGGAGCCGCAGTATACGAGCAGTACTTC. Its protein product is CASSTGQGAAVYEQYF. The rearrangement joins TRBV19 to TRBJ2-7, with 8 bases aligning to TRBD1. This CDR3 is built from 16 residues. The junction had 12 bases not matched to a gene; V was cut back by 4 bases and J by 4 bases. In germline, CDR1 is LNHDA, CDR2 SQIVND (reference sequence).

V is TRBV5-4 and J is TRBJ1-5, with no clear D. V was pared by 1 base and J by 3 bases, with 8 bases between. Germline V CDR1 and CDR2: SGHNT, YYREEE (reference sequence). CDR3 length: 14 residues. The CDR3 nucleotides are TGTGCCAGCAGCTTGCCGGGAGTCAATCAGCCCCAGCATTTT. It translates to CASSLPGVNQPQHF.

Written as DNA, the CDR3 is TGTGCCAGCAGCCAACAGCAGATCGGCTACACCTTC. Translation: CASSQQQIGYTF. This chain uses TRBV3-1 (or the pseudogene TRBV3-2) with TRBJ1-2; D not resolved. The V end was cut by 2 bases, the J end by 8 bases, with 9 bases between. This CDR3 has 12 residues. Per the germline V gene, CDR1 is LGHDT and CDR2 is YNNKEL (reference sequence).

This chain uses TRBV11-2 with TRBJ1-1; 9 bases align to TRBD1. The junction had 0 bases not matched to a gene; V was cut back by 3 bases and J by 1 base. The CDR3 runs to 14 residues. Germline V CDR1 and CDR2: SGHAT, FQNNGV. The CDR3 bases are TGTGCCAGCAGCTTGACAGGGGGGAACACTGAAGCTTTCTTT. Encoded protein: CASSLTGGNTEAFF.

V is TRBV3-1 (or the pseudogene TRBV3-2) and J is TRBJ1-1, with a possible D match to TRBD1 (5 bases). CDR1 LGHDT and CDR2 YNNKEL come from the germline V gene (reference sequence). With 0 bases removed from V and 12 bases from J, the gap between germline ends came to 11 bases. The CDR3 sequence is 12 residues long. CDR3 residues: CASSQESRTPFF. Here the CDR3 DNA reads TGTGCCAGCAGCCAAGAATCCCGGACACCTTTCTTT.

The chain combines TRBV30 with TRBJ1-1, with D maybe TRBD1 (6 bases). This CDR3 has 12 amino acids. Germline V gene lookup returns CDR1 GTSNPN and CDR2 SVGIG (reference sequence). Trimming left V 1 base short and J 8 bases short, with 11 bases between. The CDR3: CAWSDRETEAFF. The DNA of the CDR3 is TGTGCCTGGAGTGACAGGGAGACCGAAGCTTTCTTT.

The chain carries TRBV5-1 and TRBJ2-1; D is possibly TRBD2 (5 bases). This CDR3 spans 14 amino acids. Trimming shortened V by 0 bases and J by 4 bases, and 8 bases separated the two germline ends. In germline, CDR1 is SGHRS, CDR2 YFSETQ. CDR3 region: CASSLVRGYNEQFF. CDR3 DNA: TGCGCCAGCAGCTTGGTACGGGGTTACAATGAGCAGTTCTTC.

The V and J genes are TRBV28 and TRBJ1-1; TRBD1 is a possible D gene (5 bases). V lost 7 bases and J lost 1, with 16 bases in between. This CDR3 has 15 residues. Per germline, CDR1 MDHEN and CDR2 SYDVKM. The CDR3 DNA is TGTGCCAGCACCCTACCCCAGGGCGGGAACACTGAAGCTTTCTTT. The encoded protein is CASTLPQGGNTEAFF. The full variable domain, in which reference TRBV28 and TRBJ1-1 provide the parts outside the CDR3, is DVKVTQSSRYLVKRTGEKVFLECVQDMDHENMFWYRQDPGLGLRLIYFSYDVKMKEKGDIPEGYSVSREKKERFSLILESASTNQTSMYLCASTLPQGGNTEAFFGQGTRLTVV.

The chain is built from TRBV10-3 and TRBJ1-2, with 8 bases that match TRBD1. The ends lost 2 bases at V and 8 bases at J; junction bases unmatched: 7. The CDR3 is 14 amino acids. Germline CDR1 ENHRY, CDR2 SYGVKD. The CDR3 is CAISEGQGALGYTF. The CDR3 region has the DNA TGTGCCATCAGTGAGGGGCAGGGGGCTTTGGGCTACACCTTC.

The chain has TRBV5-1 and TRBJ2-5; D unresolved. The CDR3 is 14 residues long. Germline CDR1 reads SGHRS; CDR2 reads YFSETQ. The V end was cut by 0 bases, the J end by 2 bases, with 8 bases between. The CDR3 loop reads CASSLGNGQETQYF. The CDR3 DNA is TGCGCCAGCAGCTTGGGCAACGGACAAGAGACCCAGTACTTC.

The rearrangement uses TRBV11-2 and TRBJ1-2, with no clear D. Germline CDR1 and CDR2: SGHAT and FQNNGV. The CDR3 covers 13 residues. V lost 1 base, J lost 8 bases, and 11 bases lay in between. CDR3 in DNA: TGTGCCAGCAGCTTAGGGCACCAAGGAGGCTACACCTTC. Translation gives CASSLGHQGGYTF.

The DNA for the CDR3 is TGTGCCAGCAGCAGGAGCTCCTACGAGCAGTACTTC. The encoded protein is CASSRSSYEQYF. V gene TRBV6-5 combines with J gene TRBJ2-7; no clear D. The germline gives CDR1 MNHEY, CDR2 SVGAGI. V was cut by 6 bases and J by 0 bases, with 6 bases left in between. This CDR3 spans 12 amino acids.

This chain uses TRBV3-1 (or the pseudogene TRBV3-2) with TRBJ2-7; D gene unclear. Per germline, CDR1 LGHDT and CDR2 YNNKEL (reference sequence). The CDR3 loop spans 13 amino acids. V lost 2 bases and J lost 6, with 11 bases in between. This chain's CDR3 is CASSQQTVIEQYF. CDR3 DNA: TGTGCCAGCAGCCAACAGACGGTAATCGAGCAGTACTTC.

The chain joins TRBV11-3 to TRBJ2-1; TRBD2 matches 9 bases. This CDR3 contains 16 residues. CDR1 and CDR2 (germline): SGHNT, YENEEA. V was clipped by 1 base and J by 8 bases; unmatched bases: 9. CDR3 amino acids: CASSLGGTSSPDEQFF. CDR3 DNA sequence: TGTGCCAGCAGCTTAGGAGGGACTAGCTCCCCGGATGAGCAGTTCTTC.